The entry below describes one TCR beta chain. The sample belongs to a study of blood T cell repertoires in COVID-19. About the study: Italy, Spain and the United States were the sources of the convalescent and acute COVID-19 samples. PBMCs, B-cell-depleted T cells, or T cells provided the cDNA or gDNA that made up the material.

In the original analysis: Amplification of reference gene primers was used by the study to estimate nucleated cell counts. The repertoire was sequenced with immunoSEQ multiplex PCR; TCRdb's copy has only in-frame clones and lacks some. That table supplies the V and J calls and clone size; D and trimming were determined from the DNA. The profile covers some 90,000 clones, with around four fifths appearing a single time and about an eighth taken by the ten largest. Trimming shortened V by 4 bases and J by 3 bases, and 19 bases separated the two germline ends. The CDR3 runs to 16 residues. Germline CDR1 MGHRA, CDR2 YSYEKL.

V and J are TRBV4-1 and TRBJ2-7; possibly TRBD2 for D (7 bases). The clonotype was recovered from a human donor in a cohort sampled during active COVID-19. The specimen sequenced was peripheral blood. In nucleotides, the CDR3 is TGCGCCAGCAGCCTCAGTGAATTGGGGGGGCACTACGAGCAGTACTTC. Translating gives CASSLSELGGHYEQYF.